This is a list of T cell receptor beta chains from one sample in a study of identical twins. TCRdb re-derived calls from the 5' RACE reads in MiXCR, one entry per CDR3 protein. The repertoire consists of about 340,000 distinct CDR3 sequences, with roughly an eighth occurring once and the leading ten covering just over 7%. These data were also reused for a study on yellow fever vaccine responses in identical twins.

Sequencing input: CD8+ T cells sorted from blood. These TCRs come from a woman between 18 and 29 years old in good health. CDR3s include the opening cysteine and the closing phenylalanine or tryptophan. The order of the fields is clone size, V gene, J gene, D gene, CDR3 protein, CDR3 DNA. D genes are given only for firm matches. The listing skips clone size in some rows; elsewhere it reads once, few, many or a size class.

size: few
V: TRBV2
J: TRBJ2-5
D: .
CDR3: CASSELYQETQYF
DNA: TGTGCCAGCAGTGAGTTGTACCAAGAGACCCAGTACTTC

size: .
V: TRBV5-6
J: TRBJ1-2
D: .
CDR3: CASSLGLGTLIGYTF
DNA: TGTGCCAGCAGCTTGGGCCTCGGGACACTAATCGGCTACACCTTC

size: .
V: TRBV15
J: TRBJ2-2
D: TRBD1
CDR3: CATRQQGETGELFF
DNA: TGTGCCACCAGGCAACAGGGGGAGACCGGGGAGCTGTTTTTT

size: .
V: TRBV5-6
J: TRBJ2-5
D: .
CDR3: CASSPETGPKTQYF
DNA: TGTGCCAGCAGCCCAGAGACAGGACCGAAGACCCAGTACTTC

size: few
V: TRBV4-1
J: TRBJ2-2
D: .
CDR3: CASSQALSFPGELFF
DNA: TGCGCCAGCAGCCAAGCTCTAAGCTTTCCCGGGGAGCTGTTTTTT

size: few
V: TRBV4-1
J: TRBJ2-5
D: TRBD1
CDR3: CASSPLARGETQYF
DNA: TGCGCCAGCAGCCCGTTAGCCAGGGGGGAGACCCAGTACTTC

size: few
V: TRBV9
J: TRBJ2-1
D: TRBD2
CDR3: CASSVVASGHNEQFF
DNA: TGTGCCAGCAGCGTAGTAGCTAGCGGACACAATGAGCAGTTCTTC

size: .
V: TRBV15
J: TRBJ2-1
D: TRBD2
CDR3: CATRRIRGGFNNEQFF
DNA: TGTGCCACCAGACGGATTCGGGGGGGCTTTAACAATGAGCAGTTCTTC

size: few
V: TRBV27
J: TRBJ1-2
D: .
CDR3: CASSLGKPALAGNGYTF
DNA: TGTGCCAGCAGTTTAGGGAAACCCGCGTTAGCGGGCAATGGCTACACCTTC

size: few
V: TRBV20-1
J: TRBJ1-1
D: .
CDR3: CSARAGSNGMNTEAFF
DNA: TGCAGTGCTAGAGCGGGCAGTAATGGGATGAACACTGAAGCTTTCTTT

size: many
V: TRBV20-1
J: TRBJ2-1
D: TRBD2
CDR3: CSATQRGGSYNEQFF
DNA: TGCAGTGCTACGCAGCGGGGGGGCTCCTACAATGAGCAGTTCTTC

size: many
V: TRBV12-3/TRBV12-4
J: TRBJ1-1
D: .
CDR3: CASSPGTPNTEAFF
DNA: TGTGCCAGCAGTCCCGGGACACCGAACACTGAAGCTTTCTTT

size: .
V: TRBV20-1
J: TRBJ1-1
D: .
CDR3: CSGRRADTEAFF
DNA: TGCAGTGGACGGCGGGCGGACACTGAAGCTTTCTTT

size: .
V: TRBV7-9
J: TRBJ2-3
D: .
CDR3: CASTKGITTDTQYF
DNA: TGTGCCAGCACCAAGGGGATTACGACAGATACGCAGTATTTT

size: few
V: TRBV7-8
J: TRBJ2-7
D: .
CDR3: CASSSDRLAGVWSYEQYF
DNA: TGTGCCAGCAGCTCGGACAGATTAGCAGGGGTGTGGTCCTACGAGCAGTACTTC

size: .
V: TRBV20-1
J: TRBJ2-3
D: .
CDR3: CSARDWGSMATQYF
DNA: TGCAGTGCTAGAGATTGGGGGTCTATGGCTACGCAGTATTTT

size: few
V: TRBV6-6
J: TRBJ2-7
D: .
CDR3: CASTAAVAYEQYF
DNA: TGTGCCAGCACGGCGGCCGTGGCGTACGAGCAGTACTTC

size: medium-sized
V: TRBV12-3/TRBV12-4
J: TRBJ2-1
D: TRBD1
CDR3: CASSLGQGSDNEQFF
DNA: TGTGCCAGCAGTCTGGGACAGGGATCGGACAATGAGCAGTTCTTC

size: few
V: TRBV2
J: TRBJ1-4
D: TRBD1
CDR3: CASTSTGTSTNEKLFF
DNA: TGTGCCAGCACTTCGACAGGGACCTCAACTAATGAAAAACTGTTTTTT

size: few
V: TRBV6-1
J: TRBJ2-2
D: TRBD1
CDR3: CATSPTGADTGELFF
DNA: TGTGCCACTTCTCCCACAGGGGCCGACACCGGGGAGCTGTTTTTT

size: .
V: TRBV6-1
J: TRBJ1-1
D: .
CDR3: CASSEGGLNTEAFF
DNA: TGTGCCAGCAGTGAGGGGGGTTTAAACACTGAAGCTTTCTTT

size: .
V: TRBV27
J: TRBJ2-7
D: TRBD1
CDR3: CASSLSIGDRGSYEQYF
DNA: TGTGCCAGCAGTTTATCGATAGGGGACAGGGGCTCCTACGAGCAGTACTTC

size: many
V: TRBV28
J: TRBJ2-7
D: .
CDR3: CASSLMDHFEQYF
DNA: TGTGCCAGCAGTTTAATGGACCACTTCGAGCAGTACTTC

size: many
V: TRBV7-8
J: TRBJ1-5
D: .
CDR3: CASSLEVRGWGQPQHF
DNA: TGTGCCAGCAGCTTAGAGGTCAGGGGCTGGGGTCAGCCCCAGCATTTT

size: many
V: TRBV12-3/TRBV12-4
J: TRBJ2-4
D: .
CDR3: CASTMGQDKNIQYF
DNA: TGTGCCAGCACCATGGGACAAGACAAAAACATTCAGTACTTC

size: few
V: TRBV6-1
J: TRBJ2-1
D: TRBD2
CDR3: CAIAPGLADYNEQFF
DNA: TGTGCCATTGCTCCGGGACTAGCGGACTACAATGAGCAGTTCTTC

size: .
V: TRBV20-1
J: TRBJ2-2
D: .
CDR3: CSARDYGGGDWELFF
DNA: TGCAGTGCTAGAGATTACGGGGGTGGGGACTGGGAGCTGTTTTTT